This T cell receptor (beta chain) was documented in a study of CD8 T cells in Susac syndrome. RNA totalling roughly 0.45 to 1 ug underwent reverse transcription with random hexamers. TCRdb re-analysed the immunoSEQ multiplex PCR reads in MiXCR, keeping a single row per CDR3 protein. The sample consists of roughly 200,000 distinct CDR3 sequences, around 95% of them appearing once. The sequenced target, TCR beta, came from blood CD8+ and CD4+ T cells. FACS enriched CD8+ TEMRA cells, while bulk CD8+ and CD4+ were negatively isolated. Sequences were obtained from CD4+ T cells from PBMCs. The receptor's source is a human donor in good health.

The DNA for the CDR3 is TGCGCCAGCAGCTCCCTCCCCTACGAGCAGTACTTC. Its protein is CASSSLPYEQYF. The chain recombines TRBV5-1 with TRBJ2-7; D is unclear. The V gene's germline CDR1 is SGHRS and CDR2 YFSETQ. This CDR3 has 12 residues. V was pared by 3 bases and J by 2 bases, with 6 bases between.